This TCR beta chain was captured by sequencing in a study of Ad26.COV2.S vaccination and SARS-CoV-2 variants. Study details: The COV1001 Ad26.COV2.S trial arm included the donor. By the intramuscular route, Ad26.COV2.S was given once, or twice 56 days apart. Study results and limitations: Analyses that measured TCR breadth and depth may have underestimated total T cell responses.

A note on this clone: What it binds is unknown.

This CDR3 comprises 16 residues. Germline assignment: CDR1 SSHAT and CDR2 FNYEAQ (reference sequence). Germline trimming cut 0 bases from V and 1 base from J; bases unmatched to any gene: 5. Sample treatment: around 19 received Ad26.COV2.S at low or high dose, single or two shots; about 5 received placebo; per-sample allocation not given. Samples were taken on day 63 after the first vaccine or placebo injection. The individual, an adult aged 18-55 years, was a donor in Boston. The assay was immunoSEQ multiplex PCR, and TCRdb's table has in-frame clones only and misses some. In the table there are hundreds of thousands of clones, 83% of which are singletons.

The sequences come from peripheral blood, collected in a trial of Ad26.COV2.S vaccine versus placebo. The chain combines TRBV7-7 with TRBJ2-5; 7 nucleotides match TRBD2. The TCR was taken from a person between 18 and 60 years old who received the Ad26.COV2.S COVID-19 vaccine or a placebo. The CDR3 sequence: CASSLAGGPSQETQYF. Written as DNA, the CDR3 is TGTGCCAGCAGCTTAGCGGGAGGGCCATCCCAAGAGACCCAGTACTTC.